The clone carrying this T cell receptor (beta chain) occurred once. The data originate from a study of blood T cell repertoires in COVID-19. Participants, about 18 to 95 years old, spanned some 23 US areas. The CDR3 is made up of 17 amino acids. Trimming took 0 bases from V and 0 from J, leaving 12 bases between them. The V gene's germline CDR1 is MGHRA and CDR2 YSYEKL. TCRdb keeps only in-frame clones here, not all; method: immunoSEQ multiplex PCR. Among around 300,000 clones listed, 88% were seen once. The sample taken for sequencing was PBMCs or T cells enriched from blood (not recorded which). This chain links TRBV4-1 with TRBJ1-3, with D unresolved. This receptor was obtained from a woman aged 45-59 years who had recovered from COVID-19. DNA of the CDR3: TGCGCCAGCAGCCAAGACGCGAGGAGGAGCTCTGGAAACACCATATATTTT. This sequence encodes CASSQDARRSSGNTIYF.